Shown below are 8 T cell receptor beta chains from a single sample sequenced in a study of T cell changes during pregnancy in multiple sclerosis. The protocol was immunoSEQ multiplex PCR, while the TCRdb copy is restricted to in-frame clones and leaves out a portion. The data hold some 97,000 clones, with around 93% observed a single time. Specimen: peripheral blood, collected before pregnancy. The receptor set was obtained from a female donor with multiple sclerosis, enrolled in a pregnancy study.

The chain uses TRBV5-1 and TRBJ2-3, with 14 bases fitting TRBD2. This CDR3 has 16 amino acids. Germline V gene sequence: CDR1 SGHRS, CDR2 YFSETQ. The J segment lost 5 bases and the V segment lost 2 bases, leaving 4 bases of the junction unmatched. CDR3 region: CASSLIGTSGRDTQYF. The CDR3 coding sequence is TGCGCCAGCAGCTTAATCGGGACTAGCGGGAGAGATACGCAGTATTTT.

The CDR3 reads CASSLEGAYEQYF. For the CDR3, the DNA is TGCGCCAGCAGCTTGGAAGGGGCCTACGAGCAGTACTTC. V is TRBV5-1 and J is TRBJ2-7, with TRBD1 as a possible D gene (5 bases). This CDR3 comprises 13 residues. The germline V and J ends were trimmed by 0 bases and 2 bases, with 6 bases remaining between them. The germline gives CDR1 SGHRS, CDR2 YFSETQ.

The CDR3 here is CASSQVTGGSDGYTF. In DNA form, the CDR3 reads TGCGCCAGCAGCCAAGTGACAGGGGGCTCCGATGGCTACACCTTC. The chain uses TRBV4-1 and TRBJ1-2; TRBD1 matches at 10 bases. Germline loops: CDR1 MGHRA, CDR2 YSYEKL. This CDR3 has 15 residues. V lost 1 base and J lost 6; bases outside the gene matches: 5.

V is TRBV7-6 and J is TRBJ2-3; D is uncertain. Germline V gene sequence: CDR1 SGHVS, CDR2 FNYEAQ. V was clipped by 1 base and J by 7 bases, with 12 bases between them. The CDR3 spans 14 residues. CDR3 DNA: TGTGCCAGCAGCTTAGGAACAGCAACTCATACGCAGTATTTT. Amino acids: CASSLGTATHTQYF.

The chain couples TRBV5-8 to TRBJ1-5; possibly TRBD1 for D (5 bases). Germline assignment: CDR1 SGHTS and CDR2 YDEGEE. V lost 0 bases and J 9 bases, leaving 10 bases between the germline ends. The CDR3 runs 13 residues. The CDR3 reads CASSLEGIGPQHF. CDR3 DNA sequence: TGTGCCAGCAGCTTGGAGGGGATAGGGCCCCAGCATTTT.

The CDR3 protein is CSVQTGGGETQYF. The CDR3 nucleotides read TGCAGCGTCCAGACAGGGGGAGGAGAGACCCAGTACTTC. The chain is built from TRBV29-1 and TRBJ2-5; 9 positions match TRBD1. The length of the CDR3 is 13 residues. V lost 6 bases to trimming and J lost 4 bases; unmatched junction nucleotides: 6. Germline CDR1 reads SQVTM; CDR2 reads ANQGSEA. The entire variable domain, with the rest obtained from reference TRBV29-1 and TRBJ2-5, is as follows: SAVISQKPSRDICQRGTSLTIQCQVDSQVTMMFWYRQQPGQSLTLIATANQGSEATYESGFVIDKFPISRPNLTFSTLTVSNMSPEDSSIYLCSVQTGGGETQYFGPGTRLLVL.

The rearrangement links TRBV11-2 to TRBJ1-1; 8 bases fit TRBD1. Looked up from germline, CDR1 is SGHAT and CDR2 is FQNNGV. The V segment lost 2 bases and the J segment 5 bases; nucleotides outside the gene matches: 7. CDR3 size: 15 residues. The CDR3 spells CASSLPRTGWTEAFF. The DNA of the CDR3 is TGTGCCAGCAGCTTACCGCGGACAGGGTGGACTGAAGCTTTCTTT.

This rearrangement joins TRBV5-6 to TRBJ2-7, with TRBD1 matching 10 bases. The CDR3 consists of 16 residues. Germline V gene data show CDR1 as SGHDT and CDR2 as YYEEEE. J was trimmed by 2 bases and V by 1 base; bases with no gene match: 6. CDR3 DNA: TGTGCCAGCAGCTTGCCCCAGGGGACAGGGGCCTACGAGCAGTACTTC. Encoded protein: CASSLPQGTGAYEQYF. Together with reference TRBV5-6 and TRBJ2-7, the CDR3 gives the full variable domain: DAGVTQSPTHLIKTRGQQVTLRCSPKSGHDTVSWYQQALGQGPQFIFQYYEEEERQRGNFPDRFSGHQFPNYSSELNVNALLLGDSALYLCASSLPQGTGAYEQYFGPGTRLTVT.